This TCR beta chain originates from a study of molecular identifiers for immune sequencing clone quantification. Study findings and constraints: Highly expanded clone sizes could be underestimated by identical TCR molecules that share a barcode. In naive cells, clones above 20 RNA copies held under 1% of molecules, whereas in effector cells they held over 97%.

A single record per CDR3 protein comes from TCRdb applying MiXCR to the PCR reads. The data contain a few hundred thousand distinct CDR3 sequences, about 22% of them singletons. The germline gives CDR1 MNHEY, CDR2 SMNVEV (reference sequence). The CDR3 is 14 residues long. The J segment lost 6 bases and the V segment lost 5 bases, leaving 5 bases of the junction unmatched. This clonotype was found a few times. Its specificity is unknown. In the sort, naive CD8 T cells were defined as CD8+CD4-CCR7+CD45RA+. The J gene is TRBJ1-2, the V gene TRBV27; TRBD1 aligns across 11 bases. The sequenced sample consisted of naive CD8+ T cells from blood, with Jurkat cell RNA spiked in. The subset: FACS-sorted CD8+CD4-CCR7+CD45RA+ naive T cells. The receptor was derived from a human donor in good health. Some libraries in this study had Jurkat cell RNA spiked in. CDR3 loop: CASSPDRGRNGYTF. In DNA form, the CDR3 reads TGTGCCAGCAGTCCGGACAGGGGGCGAAATGGCTACACCTTC.